Following are 30 T cell receptor beta chains from one sample sequenced in a study of shared clonotypes between healthy human individuals. The naive CD8 subset, CD45RO-negative cells positively selected for CCR7, excluded terminally differentiated effector memory CD45RA+ cells. The repertoire was sequenced with immunoSEQ multiplex PCR; TCRdb's copy has only in-frame clones and lacks some. The sample contains over 2 million clones, over 85% of which appear only once. Material for sequencing was naive CD8+ T cells sorted from blood. All receptors come from a young man in good health.

The rearrangement joins TRBV7-9 to TRBJ2-2, with TRBD2 as a possible D gene (5 bases). The CDR3 is 15 residues long. Germline CDR1 reads SEHNR; CDR2 reads FQNEAQ (reference sequence). V shed 3 bases and J shed 1 base, with 9 bases lying between them. The CDR3, as DNA: TGTGCCAGCAGCTTTTTAGCGTTGAACACCGGGGAGCTGTTTTTT. Residues: CASSFLALNTGELFF.

In its sample, this clone was seen once. The chain couples TRBV6-4 to TRBJ2-5; 14 bases match TRBD2. There are 17 residues in the CDR3. V shed 2 bases and J 1 base; nucleotides not matched to a gene: 3. Germline lookup yields CDR1 MRHNA and CDR2 SNTAGT. In DNA form, the CDR3 reads TGTGCCAGCAGTGACACGGGACTAGCGGGGGCCCAAGAGACCCAGTACTTC. It encodes CASSDTGLAGAQETQYF.

The J gene is TRBJ2-5, the V gene TRBV9; 8 bases map to TRBD1. The germline gives CDR1 SGDLS, CDR2 YYNGEE. V shed 3 bases and J 1 base; nucleotides not matched to a gene: 11. This CDR3 comprises 17 residues. The CDR3 DNA reads TGTGCCAGCAGCGCAAGCGCAGGGGGCTTGGGCCAAGAGACCCAGTACTTC. Translation gives CASSASAGGLGQETQYF.

The rearrangement links TRBV27 to TRBJ2-1; possible D gene TRBD1, 5 bases. From germline, CDR1 is MNHEY and CDR2 SMNVEV (reference sequence). The CDR3 runs to 14 residues. Trimming left V 4 bases short and J 3 bases short, with 10 bases between. The CDR3 here is CASSSIDSYNEQFF. The DNA of the CDR3 is TGTGCCAGCAGTTCTATCGACAGCTACAATGAGCAGTTCTTC.

This clone has just one count. The sample holds other DNA sequences that translate to the same CDR3. The chain joins TRBV13 to TRBJ1-5; the D gene is possibly TRBD1 (5 bases). The V and J ends lost 0 bases and 4 bases respectively, with 7 bases between them. The CDR3 totals 14 residues. The germline CDR1 and CDR2 sequences are PRHDT and FYEKMQ (reference sequence). CDR3 in amino acids: CASSLGGANQPQHF. CDR3 DNA sequence: TGTGCCAGCAGCTTAGGTGGGGCAAATCAGCCCCAGCATTTT.

The chain joins TRBV4-3 to TRBJ2-3; D is unresolved. CDR3 length: 15 amino acids. The ends were cut back, 0 bases at V and 1 base at J, with 8 bases in the middle. Germline V lookup: CDR1 LGHNA, CDR2 YSLEER. The CDR3 region is CASSQEGQGTDTQYF. CDR3 nucleotide sequence: TGCGCCAGCAGCCAAGAAGGGCAGGGCACAGATACGCAGTATTTT.

The rearrangement links TRBV4-1 to TRBJ1-2; D is unclear. The CDR3 is made up of 13 amino acids. V was cut by 0 bases and J by 13 bases, with 15 bases left in between. CDR1 is MGHRA, CDR2 YSYEKL, per germline. The CDR3 reads CASSQDPFLGSTF. The CDR3 bases are TGCGCCAGCAGCCAAGATCCATTCCTAGGAAGCACCTTC.

This sequence joins TRBV6-1 and TRBJ2-1; unclear D gene. The CDR3 is made up of 15 amino acids. The V end lost 6 bases, the J end lost 1 base, and 13 bases lay between the germline ends. Germline V gene sequence: CDR1 MNHNS, CDR2 SASEGT. The CDR3 DNA sequence: TGTGCCAGCAGCGAATGGTTTGAATCCTACAATGAGCAGTTCTTC. Translated, it gives CASSEWFESYNEQFF.

The count of this clone is one. The sample contains more than one DNA sequence encoding this CDR3. The rearrangement uses TRBV7-3 and TRBJ2-7; tentatively, D is TRBD2 (6 bases). Germline assignment: CDR1 SGHTA and CDR2 FQGTGA. There are 12 residues in the CDR3. V shed 1 base and J shed 6 bases, with 7 bases lying between them. CDR3 amino acids: CASSLIGGEQYF. The DNA of the CDR3 is TGTGCCAGCAGCTTAATCGGGGGCGAGCAGTACTTC.

For this clone: The same CDR3 can be traced to other DNA sequences in this sample. The chain has TRBV5-4 and TRBJ2-7, with D unclear. V dropped 0 bases and J dropped 6 bases, with 7 bases sitting between them. This CDR3 has 12 residues. CDR1 is SGHNT, CDR2 YYREEE, per germline (reference sequence). This chain's CDR3 is CASSLAPGEQYF. The CDR3 coding sequence is TGTGCCAGCAGCTTGGCCCCTGGCGAGCAGTACTTC.

The V call is TRBV27, the J call TRBJ1-2, with no clear D. Trimming removed 5 bases from V and 7 bases from J, with 8 bases in between. This CDR3 spans 11 amino acids. Germline values: CDR1 MNHEY, CDR2 SMNVEV (reference sequence). CDR3 region: CASSQGVGYTF. The CDR3 region has the DNA TGTGCCAGCAGTCAAGGTGTTGGCTACACCTTC.

A single count supports this clone. This CDR3 is CASSAIAGAGEQFF. CDR3 coding DNA: TGTGCCAGCAGCGCCATAGCGGGGGCAGGTGAGCAGTTCTTC. V usage is TRBV9 and J usage is TRBJ2-1; 9 bases map to TRBD2. Trimming took 3 bases from V and 9 from J; bases not matched to a gene: 7. CDR3 length: 14 residues. Germline-derived CDR1 and CDR2 are SGDLS and YYNGEE.

The CDR3 here is CASSLGGQLNYGYTF. The CDR3 bases are TGTGCCAGCAGCTTAGGCGGACAGTTAAACTATGGCTACACCTTC. J is TRBJ1-2 and V is TRBV7-2, with a tentative D call TRBD1 (6 bases). Germline CDR1 reads SGHTA; CDR2 reads FQGNSA. Trimming left V 1 base short and J 2 bases short, with 11 bases between. This CDR3 region has 15 residues.

J is TRBJ2-7 and V is TRBV15, with a weak D call TRBD1 (6 bases). With 3 bases removed from V and 0 bases from J, the gap between germline ends came to 9 bases. The CDR3 is 14 residues long. Germline V gene lookup returns CDR1 LNHNV and CDR2 YYDKDF (reference sequence). CDR3 region: CATSSIGGSYEQYF. For the CDR3, the DNA is TGTGCCACCAGCAGTATAGGGGGCTCCTACGAGCAGTACTTC.

Notes on this clone: The sample has other DNA sequences that encode this CDR3 too. The chain uses TRBV6-5 and TRBJ1-2; 9 bases agree with TRBD1. The V gene's germline CDR1 is MNHEY and CDR2 SVGAGI. The CDR3 consists of 13 residues. J gave up 6 bases and V 5 bases, and 4 bases lay outside the gene matches. This chain's CDR3 is CASSSWDRDGYTF. CDR3 DNA sequence: TGTGCCAGCAGTAGCTGGGACAGGGATGGCTACACCTTC.

The chain is built from TRBV6-5 and TRBJ2-2; 9 nucleotides line up with TRBD1. This CDR3 has 14 amino acids. Germline V gene sequence: CDR1 MNHEY, CDR2 SVGAGI. The ends lost 5 bases at V and 5 bases at J; junction bases unmatched: 3. CDR3 DNA sequence: TGTGCCAGCAGTGCGACAGGGGGGACCGGGGAGCTGTTTTTT. Its translation is CASSATGGTGELFF.

This chain connects TRBV30 to TRBJ2-7; 9 positions agree with TRBD2. This CDR3 has 15 residues. J lost 6 bases, V lost 5 bases, and 14 bases had no gene match. Per germline, CDR1 GTSNPN and CDR2 SVGIG (reference sequence). CDR3 nucleotides: TGTGCCTGGCAATCCGGGACTAGCAATTGGGGCGAGCAGTACTTC. As protein: CAWQSGTSNWGEQYF.

The rearrangement uses TRBV28 and TRBJ2-3; 7 bases are a match to TRBD2. Losses at the gene ends were 4 bases for V and 4 bases for J; bases not matched to a gene: 5. The CDR3 contains 14 residues. Germline V gene sequence: CDR1 MDHEN, CDR2 SYDVKM. The CDR3 loop is CASSSRLAPDTQYF. The CDR3 DNA follows: TGTGCCAGCAGTTCCAGACTAGCCCCAGATACGCAGTATTTT.

This chain uses TRBV27 with TRBJ2-2, with a tentative D call TRBD1 (5 bases). The V gene's germline CDR1 is MNHEY and CDR2 SMNVEV (reference sequence). V lost 4 bases and J lost 6, with 9 bases in between. This CDR3 has 13 amino acids. The CDR3 nucleotides read TGTGCCAGCAGTTATTCAGGGCCCGGGGAGCTGTTTTTT. Its protein is CASSYSGPGELFF.

As to this clone: The same CDR3 is also encoded by other DNA sequences in this sample. The gene calls are TRBV7-9 and TRBJ2-7; D is undetermined. Trimming left V 1 base short and J 3 bases short, with 7 bases between. Germline CDR1 SEHNR, CDR2 FQNEAQ (reference sequence). The CDR3 is 13 residues long. CDR3 nucleotide sequence: TGTGCCAGCAGCTTAGTTGACCGCTACGAGCAGTACTTC. It yields the protein CASSLVDRYEQYF. The full variable domain, in which reference TRBV7-9 and TRBJ2-7 provide the parts outside the CDR3, is DTGVSQNPRHKITKRGQNVTFRCDPISEHNRLYWYRQTLGQGPEFLTYFQNEAQLEKSRLLSDRFSAERPKGSFSTLEIQRTEQGDSAMYLCASSLVDRYEQYFGPGTRLTVT.

V gene TRBV27 combines with J gene TRBJ2-1; 9 bases are a match to TRBD1. Trimming removed 5 bases from V and 5 bases from J; junction bases left unmatched: 7. Germline V gives CDR1 MNHEY, CDR2 SMNVEV (reference sequence). The CDR3 loop spans 15 amino acids. DNA of the CDR3: TGTGCCAGCAGTCTACGACAGGGGGTGAACAATGAGCAGTTCTTC. This sequence encodes CASSLRQGVNNEQFF.

The rearrangement links TRBV5-6 to TRBJ1-6, with TRBD1 as a possible D gene (5 bases). Germline V gene lookup returns CDR1 SGHDT and CDR2 YYEEEE. The CDR3 runs to 13 residues. V was trimmed by 3 bases and J by 9 bases, leaving 10 bases between them. For the CDR3, the DNA is TGTGCCAGCAGCTCGGGACGGGTTTCACCCCTCCACTTT. Translated: CASSSGRVSPLHF.

The chain links TRBV27 to TRBJ1-1; D is ambiguous. This CDR3 spans 17 amino acids. V lost 3 bases and J 0 bases, leaving 17 bases between the germline ends. Germline lookup yields CDR1 MNHEY and CDR2 SMNVEV (reference sequence). The CDR3 coding sequence is TGTGCCAGCAGTTTCTTAGGTCGGGTAAACATGAACACTGAAGCTTTCTTT. It is translated as CASSFLGRVNMNTEAFF.

This chain links TRBV27 with TRBJ1-5; possible D gene TRBD1, 5 bases. Per the germline V gene, CDR1 is MNHEY and CDR2 is SMNVEV (reference sequence). This CDR3 is built from 13 residues. V dropped 5 bases and J dropped 6 bases, with 11 bases sitting between them. The CDR3 nucleotides read TGTGCCAGCAGTATTTGGGGGGGTCAGCCCCAGCATTTT. This encodes CASSIWGGQPQHF.

This chain links TRBV13 with TRBJ2-2; D might be TRBD1 (6 bases). The CDR3 contains 18 residues. V was cut by 5 bases and J by 2 bases, with 21 bases left in between. Germline CDR1 reads PRHDT; CDR2 reads FYEKMQ (reference sequence). In nucleotides, the CDR3 is TGTGCCAGCAGCCTCCGGGACGGAGAAGGGGGAAACACCGGGGAGCTGTTTTTT. It encodes CASSLRDGEGGNTGELFF.

CDR3: CASIRTGGYGELFF. The CDR3 DNA is TGCGCCAGCATCCGGACAGGGGGCTACGGGGAGCTGTTTTTT. This chain links TRBV10-2 with TRBJ2-2; 11 nucleotides agree with TRBD1. Per germline, CDR1 WSHSY and CDR2 SAAADI. V lost 7 bases to trimming and J lost 7 bases; unmatched junction nucleotides: 5. This CDR3 has 14 amino acids.

This clone was seen a few times. The chain employs TRBV7-8 and TRBJ2-1, with TRBD1 as a possible D gene (6 bases). The germline gives CDR1 SGHVS, CDR2 FQNEAQ. Trimming shortened V by 1 base and J by 9 bases, and 13 bases separated the two germline ends. This CDR3 region has 14 residues. For the CDR3, the DNA is TGTGCCAGCAGCTTAGATTCGGGCAGGGGTGAGCAGTTCTTC. Translated, it gives CASSLDSGRGEQFF. The full variable domain, rest sourced from reference TRBV7-8 and TRBJ2-1, is GAGVSQSPRYKVAKRGQDVALRCDPISGHVSLFWYQQALGQGPEFLTYFQNEAQLDKSGLPSDRFFAERPEGSVSTLKIQRTQQEDSAVYLCASSLDSGRGEQFFGPGTRLTVL.

The J gene is TRBJ2-2, the V gene TRBV4-1; TRBD1 matches 8 bases. Germline CDR1 and CDR2: MGHRA and YSYEKL. The CDR3 sequence is 14 residues long. The ends lost 1 base at V and 6 bases at J; junction bases unmatched: 1. The CDR3 here is CASSQGQGSGELFF. DNA of the CDR3: TGCGCCAGCAGCCAAGGACAGGGGTCCGGGGAGCTGTTTTTT.

This chain joins TRBV30 and TRBJ2-7, with TRBD2 as a possible D gene (5 bases). Germline CDR1 and CDR2: GTSNPN and SVGIG (reference sequence). V dropped 6 bases and J dropped 6 bases, with 15 bases sitting between them. There are 12 residues in the CDR3. DNA of the CDR3: TGTGCCTGCCACTTAGAGGGAACCGAGCAGTACTTC. Translated: CACHLEGTEQYF.

The rearrangement links TRBV4-3 to TRBJ2-4; 12 nucleotides align to TRBD2. The CDR3 loop spans 17 amino acids. Losses at the gene ends were 4 bases for V and 0 bases for J; bases not matched to a gene: 4. CDR1 and CDR2 from the germline V gene are LGHNA and YSLEER. The DNA of the CDR3 is TGCGCCAGCAGCCCGGGACTAGCGGGTCTAGCCAAAAACATTCAGTACTTC. Protein product: CASSPGLAGLAKNIQYF.